One sample yielded the 29 T cell receptor beta chains listed below, sequenced in a study of blood T cell repertoires in COVID-19. Sequencing used immunoSEQ multiplex PCR; TCRdb keeps in-frame clones, though not all of them. Found here are roughly 700,000 clones, 75% to 90% of them singletons; the top ten hold under 0.3%. The specimen was peripheral blood. These receptors originate from a woman between 18 and 30 years old with acute or convalescent COVID-19.

Worth noting for this clone: The junction and the germline gene differ at one end; a read error may be behind it. The J gene is TRBJ2-7, the V gene TRBV7-3; TRBD1 agrees at 9 bases. The CDR3 loop spans 13 amino acids. Germline values: CDR1 SGHTA, CDR2 FQGTGA. Here the CDR3 DNA reads TGTGCCAGCAGCTTAGGTCCACGGGACAGGGCGTCCTTC. Translating it yields CASSLGPRDRASF.

About this clone: Compared with germline, one end of the junction differs, possibly owing to a read error. CDR3 region: CASSPSGGYRYTF. Written as DNA, the CDR3 is TGTGCCAGCAGCCCTTCAGGGGGCTATCGCTACACCTTC. The J gene is TRBJ1-2, the V gene TRBV28, with TRBD1 matching 8 bases. CDR3 length equals 13 residues. The germline CDR1 and CDR2 sequences are MDHEN and SYDVKM.

CDR3 amino acids: CASSRGTSGTGELFF. In DNA form, the CDR3 reads TGTGCCAGCAGCCGAGGGACTAGCGGTACCGGGGAGCTGTTTTTT. The rearrangement joins TRBV3-1 (or the pseudogene TRBV3-2) to TRBJ2-2, with 11 bases fitting TRBD2. CDR1 is LGHDT and CDR2 is YNNKEL in the germline V gene (reference sequence). This CDR3 region has 15 residues. V lost 4 bases and J lost 5; bases outside the gene matches: 3.

V gene TRBV27 combines with J gene TRBJ1-1; 7 nucleotides line up with TRBD1. V shed 6 bases, J shed 0 bases, and the junction held 13 bases outside the gene matches. This CDR3 is built from 17 residues. CDR1 and CDR2 from the germline V gene are MNHEY and SMNVEV (reference sequence). The CDR3: CASSLRYRGAVNTEAFF. The CDR3 DNA reads TGTGCCAGCAGCTTGAGATACAGGGGAGCGGTGAACACTGAAGCTTTCTTT.

This clone appeared a few times. The V call is TRBV18, the J call TRBJ1-2; 8 bases fit TRBD1. Losses at the gene ends were 7 bases for V and 4 bases for J; bases not matched to a gene: 5. The CDR3 runs 13 residues. Germline V gives CDR1 KGHSH, CDR2 LQKENI. In DNA form, the CDR3 reads TGTGCCAGCTTCCCCGGGACAGGCTATGGCTACACCTTC. Protein sequence: CASFPGTGYGYTF. The entire variable domain, with the rest obtained from reference TRBV18 and TRBJ1-2, is as follows: NAGVMQNPRHLVRRRGQEARLRCSPMKGHSHVYWYRQLPEEGLKFMVYLQKENIIDESGMPKERFSAEFPKEGPSILRIQQVVRGDSAAYFCASFPGTGYGYTFGSGTRLTVV.

This chain links TRBV30 with TRBJ1-6; D perhaps matches TRBD1 (5 bases). V lost 1 base and J lost 9, with 19 bases in between. The germline V gene has CDR1 GTSNPN and CDR2 SVGIG (reference sequence). The CDR3 has 16 residues. CDR3 loop: CAWSADSWAQASPLHF. DNA for the CDR3: TGTGCCTGGAGTGCCGACAGTTGGGCCCAAGCTTCACCCCTCCACTTT.

The CDR3 loop is CASSVDSHTGELFF. CDR3 DNA: TGTGCCAGCAGCGTCGACAGTCACACCGGGGAGCTGTTTTTT. The chain couples TRBV9 to TRBJ2-2, with D possibly being TRBD1 (5 bases). This CDR3 has 14 residues. CDR1 and CDR2 (germline): SGDLS, YYNGEE. Trimming left V 2 bases short and J 3 bases short, with 8 bases between.

This chain connects TRBV7-9 to TRBJ2-7; D is ambiguous. The V end was cut by 4 bases, the J end by 0 bases, with 7 bases between. The germline V gene encodes CDR1 SEHNR and CDR2 FQNEAQ (reference sequence). The CDR3 has 13 residues. The CDR3 DNA follows: TGTGCCAGCAGCTACGACATCTCCTACGAGCAGTACTTC. Protein sequence: CASSYDISYEQYF.

The rearrangement uses TRBV23-1 and TRBJ1-1, with D hard to call. TRBV23-1 is reported as an ORF; its role is uncertain. Trimming took off 8 bases at V and 4 bases at J, with 11 bases between the two ends. The CDR3 has 12 residues. CDR3 region: CASGREATEAFF. In nucleotides, the CDR3 is TGCGCCAGCGGCCGGGAGGCCACTGAAGCTTTCTTT.

This clone was recorded once. This sequence joins TRBV11-2 and TRBJ2-3; the D gene is possibly TRBD2 (6 bases). Trimming removed 5 bases from V and 4 bases from J, with 19 bases in between. The CDR3 extends over 16 amino acids. Germline CDR1 and CDR2: SGHAT and FQNNGV. CDR3 region: CASSRPGTTGADTQYF. CDR3 coding DNA: TGTGCCAGCAGCCGCCCCGGGACGACGGGGGCAGATACGCAGTATTTT.

This chain links TRBV6-5 with TRBJ2-3, with a weak D call TRBD2 (5 bases). Trimming took off 5 bases at V and 0 bases at J, with 12 bases between the two ends. This CDR3 contains 15 residues. The germline V gene encodes CDR1 MNHEY and CDR2 SVGAGI. DNA for the CDR3: TGTGCCAGCAGTCCGGGAACCGCTAGCACAGATACGCAGTATTTT. Its translation is CASSPGTASTDTQYF.

The chain joins TRBV12-5 to TRBJ2-3; 9 bases map to TRBD2. Germline CDR1 and CDR2: LGHNT and FRNRAP. This CDR3 region has 17 residues. V shed 0 bases, J shed 2 bases, and the junction held 6 bases outside the gene matches. This CDR3 reads CASGLVGGGGDTDTQYF. The CDR3 DNA reads as TGTGCTAGTGGTTTGGTAGGCGGGGGGGGAGACACAGATACGCAGTATTTT.

The rearrangement joins TRBV7-2 to TRBJ2-3; D is undetermined. There are 13 residues in the CDR3. Between the trimmed V and J ends, which lost 5 bases and 0 bases, there was a span of 6 bases. Looked up from germline, CDR1 is SGHTA and CDR2 is FQGNSA. CDR3 protein: CASSRYSTDTQYF. For the CDR3, the DNA is TGTGCCAGCAGCCGCTACAGCACAGATACGCAGTATTTT.

The genes are TRBV18 and TRBJ2-1; possibly TRBD2 for D (5 bases). Germline CDR1 KGHSH, CDR2 LQKENI. Trimming removed 2 bases from V and 6 bases from J, with 14 bases in between. The CDR3 is 15 amino acids. The CDR3 DNA sequence: TGTGCCAGCTCACCAAATGCGGGTCCAGGCAATGAGCAGTTCTTC. Its translation: CASSPNAGPGNEQFF.

In nucleotides, the CDR3 is TGTGCCAGCAGCCCGGGACAGGGGTTGGGTGAAACCGGGGAGCTGTTTTTT. This sequence encodes CASSPGQGLGETGELFF. The chain joins TRBV6-2 or TRBV6-3 to TRBJ2-2, with 10 bases lining up with TRBD1. Germline lookup yields CDR1 MNHEY and CDR2 SVGEGT. With 6 bases clipped from V and 5 bases from J, the junction kept 12 bases outside the gene matches. This CDR3 contains 17 residues.

The chain has TRBV24-1 and TRBJ2-5; no definite D call. CDR3 length: 13 residues. The germline CDR1 and CDR2 sequences are KGHDR and SFDVKD. V gave up 4 bases and J gave up 1 base, with 6 bases separating them. CDR3 sequence (DNA): TGTGCCACCAGTGAAACGGTCCAAGAGACCCAGTACTTC. It encodes CATSETVQETQYF.

J is TRBJ2-2 and V is TRBV11-2; a weak D match, TRBD2 (7 bases). The CDR3 extends over 14 amino acids. Germline CDR1 is SGHAT and CDR2 is FQNNGV. V was shortened by 11 bases and J by 4 bases, with 17 bases between the two germline ends. This CDR3 is CALLRRGGTGELFF. CDR3 in DNA: TGTGCCCTCTTGAGGAGGGGGGGCACCGGGGAGCTGTTTTTT. The full variable domain, its missing parts supplied by reference TRBV11-2 and TRBJ2-2, is EAGVAQSPRYKIIEKRQSVAFWCNPISGHATLYWYQQILGQGPKLLIQFQNNGVVDDSQLPKDRFSAERLKGVDSTLKIQPAKLEDSAVYLCALLRRGGTGELFFGEGSRLTVL.

V usage is TRBV6-5 and J usage is TRBJ1-2, with a weak D call TRBD1 (5 bases). Between the trimmed V and J ends, which lost 7 bases and 11 bases, there was a span of 20 bases. Germline loops: CDR1 MNHEY, CDR2 SVGAGI. The CDR3 is 13 amino acids. DNA of the CDR3: TGTGCCAGCATCCCCGGGGGAGGCTCGGATTACACCTTC. Residues: CASIPGGGSDYTF.

The chain is built from TRBV24-1 and TRBJ2-3; the match to TRBD2 covers 8 bases. Germline V gene sequence: CDR1 KGHDR, CDR2 SFDVKD. The CDR3 is made up of 15 amino acids. V lost 5 bases, J lost 0 bases, and 3 bases stayed unmatched. This CDR3 is CATSARGESTDTQYF. CDR3 in DNA: TGTGCCACCAGTGCGCGGGGGGAAAGCACAGATACGCAGTATTTT.

This clone has a handful of counts. V and J are TRBV6-5 and TRBJ1-1; 11 nucleotides line up with TRBD1. Looked up from germline, CDR1 is MNHEY and CDR2 is SVGAGI. The CDR3 has 14 amino acids. Trimming at V came to 4 bases and at J to 2 bases, leaving 0 bases not matched to a gene. In DNA form, the CDR3 reads TGTGCCAGCAGTTGGACAGGGGGCAACACTGAAGCTTTCTTT. Protein: CASSWTGGNTEAFF.

The chain joins TRBV27 to TRBJ2-1; TRBD2 might be the D (6 bases). V dropped 10 bases and J dropped 8 bases, with 24 bases sitting between them. CDR1 and CDR2 from the germline V gene are MNHEY and SMNVEV (reference sequence). The CDR3 loop spans 15 amino acids. The CDR3 sequence is CAISPGVPHIYEQFF. For the CDR3, the DNA is TGTGCCATTTCGCCGGGGGTCCCTCATATCTATGAGCAGTTCTTC.

The genes are TRBV6-5 and TRBJ1-2; TRBD1 might be the D (6 bases). The CDR3 has 11 amino acids. Germline CDR1 and CDR2: MNHEY and SVGAGI. The CDR3 region is CAAVGAYGYTF. The CDR3 DNA follows: TGTGCAGCGGTGGGGGCTTATGGCTACACCTTC.

CDR3 nucleotides: TGTGCCAGCAGCTTCTGGGGGCTTTGGGCTTTCTTT. Its protein is CASSFWGLWAFF. The V gene is TRBV5-6, the J gene TRBJ1-1; TRBD1 is a possible D gene (6 bases). From germline, CDR1 is SGHDT and CDR2 YYEEEE. This CDR3 region has 12 residues. Trimming stripped 2 bases from V and 11 bases from J, with 13 bases between. The full variable domain, rest sourced from reference TRBV5-6 and TRBJ1-1, is DAGVTQSPTHLIKTRGQQVTLRCSPKSGHDTVSWYQQALGQGPQFIFQYYEEEERQRGNFPDRFSGHQFPNYSSELNVNALLLGDSALYLCASSFWGLWAFFGQGTRLTVV.

The chain links TRBV15 to TRBJ2-1; TRBD2 agrees at 16 bases. CDR1 and CDR2 (germline): LNHNV, YYDKDF (reference sequence). The CDR3 runs to 19 residues. V gave up 5 bases and J gave up 8 bases; unmatched junction bases: 15. CDR3 amino acids: CATSVRSTRGLAGGDEQFF. CDR3 bases: TGTGCCACCAGCGTCCGCTCGACCCGGGGACTAGCGGGGGGGGATGAGCAGTTCTTC.

The chain carries TRBV24-1 and TRBJ1-1; D is undetermined. Trimming left V 0 bases short and J 11 bases short, with 9 bases between. This CDR3 is built from 12 residues. CDR1 KGHDR and CDR2 SFDVKD come from the germline V gene. The CDR3 is CATSDLLSRAFF. The CDR3 DNA is TGTGCCACCAGTGATTTGCTGAGTCGGGCTTTCTTT.

The V gene is TRBV3-1 (or the pseudogene TRBV3-2), the J gene TRBJ2-4, with 9 bases matching TRBD2. Germline V CDR1 and CDR2: LGHDT, YNNKEL (reference sequence). The CDR3 has 22 amino acids. Trimming took 1 base from V and 0 from J; bases not matched to a gene: 19. The CDR3 DNA is TGTGCCAGCAGCCAAGTATCTCTTGGCCGCGGGGGGGCTTCCTTAGCCAAAAACATTCAGTACTTC. Its protein is CASSQVSLGRGGASLAKNIQYF.

This chain links TRBV7-2 with TRBJ2-7; weak D call: TRBD1 (5 bases). Germline CDR1 and CDR2: SGHTA and FQGNSA. The CDR3 loop spans 14 amino acids. The germline V and J ends were trimmed by 1 base and 2 bases, with 9 bases remaining between them. CDR3 loop: CASSLVSGTYEQYF. The CDR3, as DNA: TGTGCCAGCAGCTTAGTGTCAGGGACCTACGAGCAGTACTTC.

The V gene is TRBV6-2 or TRBV6-3, the J gene TRBJ1-1, with D uncertain. CDR1 is MNHEY, CDR2 SVGEGT, per germline. V shed 3 bases and J shed 5 bases, with 7 bases lying between them. The CDR3 runs to 12 residues. CDR3 region: CASSYRQTEAFF. In DNA, the CDR3 is TGTGCCAGCAGTTATCGCCAGACTGAAGCTTTCTTT.

The chain is built from TRBV19 and TRBJ1-3; D call uncertain. CDR3 length: 15 amino acids. Trimming cost V 1 base and J 0 bases, with 7 bases left between them. Germline CDR1 is LNHDA and CDR2 is SQIVND (reference sequence). DNA for the CDR3: TGTGCCAGTAGTATAGGCCAGAACTCTGGAAACACCATATATTTT. Translation: CASSIGQNSGNTIYF.